The entry below describes one T cell receptor beta chain. Its antigen remains unidentified. These data belong to a study of cytomegalovirus exposure and HLA in healthy donors. Findings and limits, study-wide: Apart from CMV serostatus, no immune exposure information was available. According to the study, around 160 TCR beta chains were cytomegalovirus-associated.

V lost 5 bases and J lost 7; bases outside the gene matches: 6. Germline V gives CDR1 SNHLY, CDR2 FYNNEI. The CDR3 length is 14 residues. In the PCR, 60 Vbeta and 13 Jbeta primers were used. Data came from immunoSEQ multiplex PCR; TCRdb stores just in-frame clones and leaves some out. In the table there are some 130,000 clones, roughly 62% of which are singletons. The clonotype was recovered from a man aged 25-45 years in good health and CMV-seropositive. Sequencing was performed on PBMCs. The V gene is TRBV2, the J gene TRBJ1-1; 11 nucleotides agree with TRBD1. The CDR3 reads CASSRDRGLVEAFF. The CDR3 DNA is TGTGCCAGCAGTCGGGACAGGGGGTTGGTTGAAGCTTTCTTT.